The clone carrying this TCR beta chain was seen a single time. The entry originates in a study of technical replicates of blood from four donors. Profiled with immunoSEQ multiplex PCR; TCRdb holds only in-frame clones, not every one. The data contain about 83,000 clones, roughly 92% of them singletons. The origin of this receptor is a human donor in good health. The sequenced sample was T cells isolated from PBMCs.

CDR3 nucleotide sequence: TGTGCCAGCAGCCAAGATCGTGCGAGCGGGGTCTTAGATACGCAGTATTTT. Translation: CASSQDRASGVLDTQYF. The chain employs TRBV14 and TRBJ2-3; 7 bases agree with TRBD2. The germline gives CDR1 SGHDN, CDR2 FVKESK. Trimming cost V 0 bases and J 5 bases; bases outside gene matches: 11. This CDR3 is 17 amino acids long.